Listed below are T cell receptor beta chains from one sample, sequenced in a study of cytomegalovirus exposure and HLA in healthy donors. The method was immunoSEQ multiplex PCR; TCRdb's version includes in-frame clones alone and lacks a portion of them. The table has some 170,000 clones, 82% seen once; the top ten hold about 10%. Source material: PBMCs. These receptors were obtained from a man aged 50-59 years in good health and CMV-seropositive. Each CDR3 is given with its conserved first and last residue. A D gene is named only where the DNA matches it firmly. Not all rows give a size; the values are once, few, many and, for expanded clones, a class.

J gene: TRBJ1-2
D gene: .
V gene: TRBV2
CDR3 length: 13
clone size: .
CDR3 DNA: TGTGCCAGCAGGGAGGGGCCGTCGTATGGCTACACCTTC
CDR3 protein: CASREGPSYGYTF

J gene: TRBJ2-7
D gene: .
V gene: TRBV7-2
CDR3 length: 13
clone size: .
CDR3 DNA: TGTGCCAGCAGCCCCGCCGGTCCCTACGAGCAGTACTTC
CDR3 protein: CASSPAGPYEQYF

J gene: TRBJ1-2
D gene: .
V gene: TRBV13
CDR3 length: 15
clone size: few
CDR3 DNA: TGTGCCAGCAGCCCCGGGAAGGGTGTATTCTATGGCTACACCTTC
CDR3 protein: CASSPGKGVFYGYTF

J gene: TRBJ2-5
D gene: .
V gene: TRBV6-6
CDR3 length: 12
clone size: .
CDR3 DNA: TGTGCCAGCAGCCCGAGGCGGGAGACCCAGTACTTC
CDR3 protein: CASSPRRETQYF

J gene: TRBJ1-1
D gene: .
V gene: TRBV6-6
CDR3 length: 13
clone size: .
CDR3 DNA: TGTGCCAGCAGTCGCGGACAGAACACTGAAGCTTTCTTT
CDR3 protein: CASSRGQNTEAFF

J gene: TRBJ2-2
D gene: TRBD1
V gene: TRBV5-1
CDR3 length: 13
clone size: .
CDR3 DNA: TGCGCCAGCAGGGACAGGGACCCCGGGGAGCTGTTTTTT
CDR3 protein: CASRDRDPGELFF

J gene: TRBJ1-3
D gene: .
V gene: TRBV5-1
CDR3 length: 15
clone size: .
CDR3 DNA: TGCGCCAGCAGCCCGCCCGGAGGCTCTGGAAACACCATATATTTT
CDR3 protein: CASSPPGGSGNTIYF

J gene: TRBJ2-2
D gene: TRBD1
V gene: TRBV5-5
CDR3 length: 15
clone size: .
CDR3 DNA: TGTGCCAGCAGCATGGACAGGGTCACGACCGGGGAGCTGTTTTTT
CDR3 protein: CASSMDRVTTGELFF

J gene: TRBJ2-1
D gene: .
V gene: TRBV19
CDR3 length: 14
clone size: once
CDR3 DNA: TGTGCCAGTAGTATTGGCGGGGGCCCAATTGAGCAGTTCTTC
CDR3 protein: CASSIGGGPIEQFF

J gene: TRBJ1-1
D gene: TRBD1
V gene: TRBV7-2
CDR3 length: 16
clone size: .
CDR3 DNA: TGTGCCAGCAGCCCCTCACGGACAGGGGTCGGTACTGAAGCTTTCTTT
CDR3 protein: CASSPSRTGVGTEAFF

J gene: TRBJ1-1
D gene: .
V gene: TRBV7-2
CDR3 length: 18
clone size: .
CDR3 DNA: TGTGCCAGCAGCTTAGAGTCGAGGGGGTCAGGGAAGAACACTGAAGCTTTCTTT
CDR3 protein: CASSLESRGSGKNTEAFF

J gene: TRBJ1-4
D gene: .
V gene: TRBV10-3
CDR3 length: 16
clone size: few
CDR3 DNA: TGTGCCATCAGTGAGTCGGGACTTACAACTAATGAAAAACTGTTTTTT
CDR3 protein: CAISESGLTTNEKLFF

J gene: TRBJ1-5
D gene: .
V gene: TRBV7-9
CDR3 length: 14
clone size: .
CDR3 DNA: TGTGCCAGCAGCCAGGGTGCGGGCAATCAGCCCCAGCATTTT
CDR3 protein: CASSQGAGNQPQHF

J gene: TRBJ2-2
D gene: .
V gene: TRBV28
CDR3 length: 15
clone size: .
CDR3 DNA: TGTGCCAGCAGTTTAACGCGGGGACGGAACGGGGAGCTGTTTTTT
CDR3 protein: CASSLTRGRNGELFF

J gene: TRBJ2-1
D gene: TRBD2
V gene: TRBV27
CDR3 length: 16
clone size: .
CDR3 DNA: TGTGCCAGCAGTCCGACCTCTAGCGGAGGGTACAATGAGCAGTTCTTC
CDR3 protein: CASSPTSSGGYNEQFF

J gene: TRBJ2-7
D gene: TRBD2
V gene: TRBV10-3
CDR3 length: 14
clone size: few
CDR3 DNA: TGTGCCATCAGTGAGAGCGGGGCCCTGTACGAGCAGTACTTC
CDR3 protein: CAISESGALYEQYF

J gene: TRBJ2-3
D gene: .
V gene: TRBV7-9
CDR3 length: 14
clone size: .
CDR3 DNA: TGTGCCAGCAGCTTATATTCGAGCACAGATACGCAGTATTTT
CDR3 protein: CASSLYSSTDTQYF

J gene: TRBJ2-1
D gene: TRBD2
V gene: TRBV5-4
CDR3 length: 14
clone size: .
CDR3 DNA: TGTGCCAGCAGCTTCGGACTAGGCTACAATGAGCAGTTCTTC
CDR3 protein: CASSFGLGYNEQFF

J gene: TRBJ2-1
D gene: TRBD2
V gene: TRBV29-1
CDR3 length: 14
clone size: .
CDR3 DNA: TGCAGCGTTGTTCAGCGGGGGGTAGGAAATGAGCAGTTCTTC
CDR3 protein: CSVVQRGVGNEQFF

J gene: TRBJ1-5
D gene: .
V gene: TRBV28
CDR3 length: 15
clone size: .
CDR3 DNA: TGTGCCAGCAGTCCCCCGGTGAGGGATAATCAGCCCCAGCATTTT
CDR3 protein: CASSPPVRDNQPQHF

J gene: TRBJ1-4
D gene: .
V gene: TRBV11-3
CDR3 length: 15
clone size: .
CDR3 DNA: TGTGCCAGCAGCTTTTACAGGGTAGCTTGTGAAAAACTGTTTTTT
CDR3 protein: CASSFYRVACEKLFF

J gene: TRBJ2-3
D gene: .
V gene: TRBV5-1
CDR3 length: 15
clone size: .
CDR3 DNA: TGCGCCAGCAGCTTCGGGGGTCCCAGCACAGATACGCAGTATTTT
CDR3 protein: CASSFGGPSTDTQYF

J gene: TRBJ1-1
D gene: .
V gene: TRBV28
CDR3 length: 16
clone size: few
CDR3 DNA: TGTGCCAGCAGTTTACCTGCGCGTCCTCTGAACACTGAAGCTTTCTTT
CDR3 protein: CASSLPARPLNTEAFF

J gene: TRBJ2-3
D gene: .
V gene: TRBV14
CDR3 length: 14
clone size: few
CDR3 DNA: TGTGCCAGCAGCCAAGTACAGAGCACAGATACGCAGTATTTT
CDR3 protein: CASSQVQSTDTQYF

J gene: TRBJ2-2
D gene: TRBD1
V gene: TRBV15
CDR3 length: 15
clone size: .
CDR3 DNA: TGTGCCACCAGCGGGGTTGACAGGGATGGCGGGGAGCTGTTTTTT
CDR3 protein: CATSGVDRDGGELFF

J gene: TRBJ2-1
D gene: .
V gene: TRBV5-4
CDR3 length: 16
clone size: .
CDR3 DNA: TGTGCCAGCAGCCCACGGGGAGGAGCCTCCTACAATGAGCAGTTCTTC
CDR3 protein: CASSPRGGASYNEQFF

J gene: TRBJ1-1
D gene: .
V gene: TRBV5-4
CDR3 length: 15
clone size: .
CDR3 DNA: TGTGCCAGCAGCTTGCCCGGACAGCGGAACACTGAAGCTTTCTTT
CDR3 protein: CASSLPGQRNTEAFF

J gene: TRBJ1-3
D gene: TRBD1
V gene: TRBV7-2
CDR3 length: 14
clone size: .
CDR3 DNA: TGTGCCAGCAGCACCGGGACAGTTGGAAACACCATATATTTT
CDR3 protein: CASSTGTVGNTIYF

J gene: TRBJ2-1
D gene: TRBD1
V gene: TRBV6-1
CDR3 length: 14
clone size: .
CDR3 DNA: TGTGCCAGCAGTGAATCGCGACAGGGTACTGAGCAGTTCTTC
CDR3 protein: CASSESRQGTEQFF

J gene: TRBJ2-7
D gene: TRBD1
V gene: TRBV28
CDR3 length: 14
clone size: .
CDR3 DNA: TGTGCCAGCAGCGAACAGGGGGCGAACTACGAGCAGTACTTC
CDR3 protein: CASSEQGANYEQYF

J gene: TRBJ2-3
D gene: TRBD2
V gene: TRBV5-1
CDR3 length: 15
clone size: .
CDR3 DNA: TGCGCCAGCAGACCACTAGCGGAGAGCACAGATACGCAGTATTTT
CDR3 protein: CASRPLAESTDTQYF

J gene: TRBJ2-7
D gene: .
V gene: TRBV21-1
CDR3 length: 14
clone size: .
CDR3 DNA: TGTGCCAGCACCCCGGGGGAGCGGGAGACCGAGCAGTACTTC
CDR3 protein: CASTPGERETEQYF

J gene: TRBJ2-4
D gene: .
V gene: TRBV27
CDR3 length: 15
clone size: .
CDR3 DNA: TGTGCCAGCAGTTTATCGCCCGGACAGTGGAACATTCAGTACTTC
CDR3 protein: CASSLSPGQWNIQYF

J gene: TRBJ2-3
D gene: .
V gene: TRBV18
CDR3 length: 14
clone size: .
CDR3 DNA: TGTGCCAGCTCACCGTCAGATGGCACAGATACGCAGTATTTT
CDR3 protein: CASSPSDGTDTQYF

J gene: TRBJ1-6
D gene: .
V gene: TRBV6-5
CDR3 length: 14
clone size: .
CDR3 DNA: TGTGCCAGCAGTCCGCCGGAGTTACGGTCACCCCTCCACTTT
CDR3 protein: CASSPPELRSPLHF

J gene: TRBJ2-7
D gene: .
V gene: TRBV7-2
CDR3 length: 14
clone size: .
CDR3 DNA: TGTGCCAGCATCCCGAAGACTGGCACCTACGAGCAGTACTTC
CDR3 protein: CASIPKTGTYEQYF

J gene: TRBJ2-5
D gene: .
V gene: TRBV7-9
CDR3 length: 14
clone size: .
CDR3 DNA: TGTGCCAGCAGCTTAGGAGTGGGAGTTGAGACCCAGTACTTC
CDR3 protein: CASSLGVGVETQYF

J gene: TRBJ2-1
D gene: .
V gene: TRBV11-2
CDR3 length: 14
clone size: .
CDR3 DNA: TGTGCCAGCAGCTTAGATCGGGTCTCACCATTTCAGTTCTTC
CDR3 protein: CASSLDRVSPFQFF

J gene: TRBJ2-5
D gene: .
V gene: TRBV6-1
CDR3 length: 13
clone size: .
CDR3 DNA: TGTGCCAGCAGGGGGGACTTCCGAAAGACCCAGTACTTC
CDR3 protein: CASRGDFRKTQYF

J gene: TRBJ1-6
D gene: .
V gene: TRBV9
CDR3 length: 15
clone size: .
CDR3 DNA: TGTGCCAGTGGACAGAGGGGCTCCTATAATTCACCCCTCCACTTT
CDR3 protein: CASGQRGSYNSPLHF

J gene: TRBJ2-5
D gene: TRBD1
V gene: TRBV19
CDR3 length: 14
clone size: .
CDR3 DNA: TGTGCCAGTAGTATCGGACAGGGGAAAGAGACCCAGTACTTC
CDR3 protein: CASSIGQGKETQYF

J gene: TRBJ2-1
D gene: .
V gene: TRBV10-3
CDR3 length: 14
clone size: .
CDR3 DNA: TGTGCCATCAGACCGGGACAACAATACAATGAGCAGTTCTTC
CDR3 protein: CAIRPGQQYNEQFF

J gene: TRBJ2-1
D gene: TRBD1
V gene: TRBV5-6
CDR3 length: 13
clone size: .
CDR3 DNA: TGTGCCAGCAGCTTGGCGGACAGGACCAGGGAGTTCTTC
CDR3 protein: CASSLADRTREFF

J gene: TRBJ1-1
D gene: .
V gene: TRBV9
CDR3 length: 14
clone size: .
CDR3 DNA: TGTGCCAGCAGCGCCCTTGGGCCGAACACTGAAGCTTTCTTT
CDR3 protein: CASSALGPNTEAFF

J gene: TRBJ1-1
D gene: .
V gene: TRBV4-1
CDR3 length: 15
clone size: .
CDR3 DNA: TGCGCCAGCAGCCAAGCGGGGGTGGGGAACACTGAAGCTTTCTTT
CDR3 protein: CASSQAGVGNTEAFF

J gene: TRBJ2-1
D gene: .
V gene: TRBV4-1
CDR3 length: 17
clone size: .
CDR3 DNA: TGCGCCAGCAGCCAAGAACGCCTAGTCCCCCGAAACAATGAGCAGTTCTTC
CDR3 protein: CASSQERLVPRNNEQFF

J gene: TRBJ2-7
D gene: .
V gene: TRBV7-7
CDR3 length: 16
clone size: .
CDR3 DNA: TGTGCTAGCAGCTTAGGTTCCCCCACCGACTCTTACGAGCAGTACTTC
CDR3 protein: CASSLGSPTDSYEQYF

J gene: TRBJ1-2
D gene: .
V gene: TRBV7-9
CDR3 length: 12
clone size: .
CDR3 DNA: TGTGCCAGCAGCTCCGACAGCTATGGCTACACCTTC
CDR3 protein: CASSSDSYGYTF

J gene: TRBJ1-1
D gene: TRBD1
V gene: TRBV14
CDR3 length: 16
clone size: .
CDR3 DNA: TGTGCCAGCACCGCCTGGGCTTCAGGGGGGTACACTGAAGCTTTCTTT
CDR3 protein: CASTAWASGGYTEAFF

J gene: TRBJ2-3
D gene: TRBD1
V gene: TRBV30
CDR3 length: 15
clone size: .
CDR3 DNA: TGTGCCTGGAGCGGGGGACAGGGTTTACCAGATACGCAGTATTTT
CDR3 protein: CAWSGGQGLPDTQYF

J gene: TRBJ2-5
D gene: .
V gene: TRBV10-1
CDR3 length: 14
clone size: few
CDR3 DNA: TGCGCCAACCCCGAGAAAACAGGGTGGGAGACCCAGTACTTC
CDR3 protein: CANPEKTGWETQYF

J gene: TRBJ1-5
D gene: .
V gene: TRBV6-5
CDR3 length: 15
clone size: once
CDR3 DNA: TGTGCCAGCATGCGGCAGTCCGTCGGCAATCAGCCCCAGCATTTT
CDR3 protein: CASMRQSVGNQPQHF

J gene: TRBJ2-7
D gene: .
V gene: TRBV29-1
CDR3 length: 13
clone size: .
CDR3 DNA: TGCAGCGTAGACAGGTTGAGCTCCTACGAGCAGTACTTC
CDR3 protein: CSVDRLSSYEQYF

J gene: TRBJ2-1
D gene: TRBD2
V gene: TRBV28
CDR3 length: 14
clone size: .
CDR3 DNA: TGTGCCACCCATCATTTAGCGGGAGGGCATGAGCAGTTCTTC
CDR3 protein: CATHHLAGGHEQFF

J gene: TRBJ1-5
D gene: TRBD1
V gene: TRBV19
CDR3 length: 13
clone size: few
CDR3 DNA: TGTGCCAGTAGTATTGACAGGGTAGCGCCCCAGCATTTT
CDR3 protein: CASSIDRVAPQHF

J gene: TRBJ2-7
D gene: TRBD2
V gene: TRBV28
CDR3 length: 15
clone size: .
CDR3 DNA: TGTGCCAGCAGAAATCCTAGCGGAGGGGTCCACGAGCAGTACTTC
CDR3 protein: CASRNPSGGVHEQYF

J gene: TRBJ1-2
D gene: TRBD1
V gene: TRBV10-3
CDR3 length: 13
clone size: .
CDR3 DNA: TGTGCCATCAGTGAGATACAGGGGAGTGGCTACACCTTT
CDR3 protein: CAISEIQGSGYTF